Below, 15 T cell receptor beta chains from the same sample are listed, as sequenced in a study of OX40 agonist ivuxolimab in advanced cancers. Produced via immunoSEQ multiplex PCR; TCRdb's table is partial and in-frame only. The sample consists of under 85,000 clones, approximately 90% of them appearing once. The specimen was CD4+ or CD8+ T cells sorted from blood, collected in a trial of the OX40 agonist ivuxolimab. These receptors all come from an adult with an advanced solid tumor such as melanoma, head and neck, liver or kidney cancer.

The chain carries TRBV7-9 and TRBJ2-7; 7 bases map to TRBD2. Per germline, CDR1 SEHNR and CDR2 FQNEAQ (reference sequence). The CDR3 contains 14 residues. V was clipped by 2 bases and J by 0 bases; unmatched bases: 1. DNA of the CDR3: TGTGCCAGCAGCTTAACGGGGGGCTCCTACGAGCAGTACTTC. It encodes CASSLTGGSYEQYF.

The gene calls are TRBV30 and TRBJ2-7, with 9 bases identical to TRBD1. The junction had 12 bases not matched to a gene; V was cut back by 2 bases and J by 4 bases. Germline assignment: CDR1 GTSNPN and CDR2 SVGIG (reference sequence). This CDR3 is built from 16 residues. CDR3 DNA: TGTGCCTGGAGTCCCCACAGGGACAGGGCCTTTTACGAGCAGTACTTC. Translated: CAWSPHRDRAFYEQYF.

This chain joins TRBV2 and TRBJ2-2; no firm D call. CDR1 and CDR2 from the germline V gene are SNHLY and FYNNEI. The CDR3 consists of 14 residues. Trimming pared 2 bases from V and 4 bases from J, leaving 8 bases between. The CDR3 is CASSEQSSTGELFF. The DNA of the CDR3 is TGTGCCAGCAGTGAACAGAGCAGCACCGGGGAGCTGTTTTTT.

J is TRBJ1-6 and V is TRBV9; no clear D. The length of the CDR3 is 12 residues. Germline-derived CDR1 and CDR2 are SGDLS and YYNGEE. V shed 7 bases and J shed 6 bases, with 8 bases lying between them. The CDR3 spells CASGGPNSPLHF. CDR3 coding DNA: TGTGCCAGCGGCGGCCCTAATTCACCCCTCCACTTT.

The count of this clone is one. The rearrangement links TRBV4-1 to TRBJ1-3; D is possibly TRBD1 (5 bases). CDR1 and CDR2 from the germline V gene are MGHRA and YSYEKL. Between the trimmed V and J ends, which lost 0 bases and 1 base, there was a span of 10 bases. CDR3 size: 16 residues. The CDR3 loop reads CASSQDRQRSGNTIYF. The CDR3 bases are TGCGCCAGCAGCCAAGATAGACAGCGTTCTGGAAACACCATATATTTT.

The CDR3 region is CASSLTRGAYYEQYF. As DNA, the CDR3 is TGCGCCAGCAGCTTGACGCGCGGGGCTTACTACGAGCAGTACTTC. This rearrangement joins TRBV5-1 to TRBJ2-7; D perhaps matches TRBD2 (6 bases). Trimming took 1 base from V and 3 from J, leaving 14 bases between them. The germline gives CDR1 SGHRS, CDR2 YFSETQ. The CDR3 spans 15 residues.

The rearrangement joins TRBV5-1 to TRBJ1-1; D is possibly TRBD1 (6 bases). The CDR3 contains 14 residues. Germline lookup yields CDR1 SGHRS and CDR2 YFSETQ. Trimming took off 2 bases at V and 3 bases at J, with 11 bases between the two ends. The CDR3 here is CASSFRAGDTEAFF. The DNA for the CDR3 is TGCGCCAGCAGCTTCAGGGCAGGGGACACTGAAGCTTTCTTT.

The chain links TRBV7-9 to TRBJ1-6, with D perhaps TRBD1 (5 bases). This CDR3 is 15 amino acids long. Between the trimmed V and J ends, which lost 1 base and 10 bases, there was a span of 14 bases. From germline, CDR1 is SEHNR and CDR2 FQNEAQ (reference sequence). DNA for the CDR3: TGTGCCAGCAGCTTAGAAGGGCAGGGAAGATCACCCCTCCACTTT. It yields the protein CASSLEGQGRSPLHF.

The chain has TRBV2 and TRBJ1-4; D might be TRBD1 (6 bases). This CDR3 is built from 13 residues. V was cut by 7 bases and J by 8 bases, with 14 bases left in between. Germline CDR1 is SNHLY and CDR2 is FYNNEI. The CDR3 bases are TGTGCCAGCACGCGACAGGTGCCGGAAAAACTGTTTTTT. Translating gives CASTRQVPEKLFF. Full variable domain (rest looked up from reference TRBV2 and TRBJ1-4): EPEVTQTPSHQVTQMGQEVILRCVPISNHLYFYWYRQILGQKVEFLVSFYNNEISEKSEIFDDQFSVERPDGSNFTLKIRSTKLEDSAMYFCASTRQVPEKLFFGSGTQLSVL.

The chain combines TRBV5-4 with TRBJ2-5; D gene ambiguous. This CDR3 contains 14 residues. CDR1 is SGHNT and CDR2 is YYREEE in the germline V gene (reference sequence). V lost 1 base and J lost 1, with 8 bases in between. CDR3 DNA: TGTGCCAGCAGCTTGAGTGTCCTCCAAGAGACCCAGTACTTC. Protein: CASSLSVLQETQYF.

The chain combines TRBV6-9 with TRBJ2-7; no clear D gene. Germline CDR1 and CDR2: MNHGY and SVAAGI. The ends were cut back, 9 bases at V and 0 bases at J, with 12 bases in the middle. The CDR3 sequence is 13 residues long. CDR3 sequence: CARKHVLSYEQYF. As DNA, the CDR3 is TGTGCCAGGAAACATGTTCTCTCCTACGAGCAGTACTTC.

This clone has only one observation. The J gene is TRBJ1-5, the V gene TRBV28, with D perhaps TRBD1 (5 bases). Per the germline V gene, CDR1 is MDHEN and CDR2 is SYDVKM. The CDR3 is 14 amino acids. With 4 bases removed from V and 3 bases from J, the gap between germline ends came to 10 bases. CDR3 sequence reads: CASSWGGTNQPQHF. Here the CDR3 DNA reads TGTGCCAGCAGTTGGGGAGGGACCAATCAGCCCCAGCATTTT.

The chain is built from TRBV2 and TRBJ2-1; D uncertain. CDR3 size: 14 residues. Trimming took 8 bases from V and 0 from J, leaving 11 bases between them. Per germline, CDR1 SNHLY and CDR2 FYNNEI. The CDR3 here is CASRTLISYNEQFF. CDR3 bases: TGTGCCAGCCGGACCTTGATCTCCTACAATGAGCAGTTCTTC.

V and J are TRBV9 and TRBJ2-7; D may be TRBD2 (5 bases). V was clipped by 0 bases and J by 6 bases, with 13 bases between them. The CDR3 extends over 14 amino acids. Germline V gives CDR1 SGDLS, CDR2 YYNGEE. The CDR3 region is CASSVGNGMGEQYF. DNA of the CDR3: TGTGCCAGCAGCGTAGGAAACGGGATGGGCGAGCAGTACTTC.

CDR3 residues: CASSLRASGNTGELFF. CDR3 DNA sequence: TGTGCCAGCAGCTTGCGTGCTAGCGGGAACACCGGGGAGCTGTTTTTT. This chain links TRBV5-4 with TRBJ2-2, with 7 bases matching TRBD2. The trim removed 1 base at V and 1 base at J, leaving 4 bases unmatched. In germline, CDR1 is SGHNT, CDR2 YYREEE (reference sequence). This CDR3 has 16 amino acids.